The 13 T cell receptor beta chains listed next were all sequenced from one sample in a study of CD8 T cells in ankylosing spondylitis. TCRdb fed the 5' RACE reads into MiXCR, producing one record per CDR3 protein. The data contain approximately 200,000 distinct CDR3 sequences, roughly 13% of them singletons. Sequencing used blood, either unsorted or a sorted T cell fraction (not recorded which). Receptors originate from a male donor with ankylosing spondylitis or in good health (not recorded which).

DNA for the CDR3: TGTGCCAGCAGTGAAGTTGAGCGGGAGGACTATCAGTACTTC. It specifies CASSEVEREDYQYF. This chain links TRBV2 with TRBJ2-7; TRBD2 matches 9 bases. Trimming at V came to 1 base and at J to 10 bases, leaving 8 bases not matched to a gene. The CDR3 is 14 residues long. Germline-derived CDR1 and CDR2 are SNHLY and FYNNEI.

This chain joins TRBV20-1 and TRBJ2-7; a weak D match, TRBD2 (5 bases). The CDR3 is 14 amino acids. Trimming cost V 6 bases and J 0 bases, with 15 bases left between them. Germline V gives CDR1 DFQATT, CDR2 SNEGSKA (reference sequence). This CDR3 reads CSAALLGPSYEQYF. CDR3 DNA sequence: TGCAGTGCCGCCTTACTAGGACCCTCCTACGAGCAGTACTTC.

This clonotype has more than one count but fewer than ten. The chain recombines TRBV4-1 with TRBJ2-7, with D possibly being TRBD1 (6 bases). Germline V lookup: CDR1 MGHRA, CDR2 YSYEKL. Trimming took off 1 base at V and 3 bases at J, with 13 bases between the two ends. The CDR3 runs 15 residues. The CDR3: CASSQGSQGLYEQYF. CDR3 DNA sequence: TGCGCCAGCAGCCAAGGGTCCCAGGGGCTCTACGAGCAGTACTTC.

The V call is TRBV5-1, the J call TRBJ2-1, with D perhaps matching TRBD1 (5 bases). Trimming took off 0 bases at V and 2 bases at J, with 18 bases between the two ends. This CDR3 is built from 18 residues. CDR1 and CDR2 from the germline V gene are SGHRS and YFSETQ. The DNA for the CDR3 is TGCGCCAGCAGCTTGGCCATTTCAGGGCAATTGACCTACAATGAGCAGTTCTTC. Its translation: CASSLAISGQLTYNEQFF.

The J gene is TRBJ2-7, the V gene TRBV20-1, with D perhaps matching TRBD1 or TRBD2 (5 bases each). Trimming left V 6 bases short and J 4 bases short, with 16 bases between. The CDR3 consists of 13 residues. The V gene's germline CDR1 is DFQATT and CDR2 SNEGSKA (reference sequence). The CDR3 bases are TGCAGTGCCCCCCGGGGCCAGCCTTACGAGCAGTACTTC. It is translated as CSAPRGQPYEQYF.

The sample holds many counts of this clonotype. The CDR3, as DNA: TGTGCCAGCAGTCGGAGCGGGGGCCTTAGCTCCTACAATGAGCAGTTCTTC. Its translation is CASSRSGGLSSYNEQFF. The chain employs TRBV7-9 and TRBJ2-1; TRBD2 matches 8 bases. Trimming at V came to 6 bases and at J to 0 bases, leaving 10 bases not matched to a gene. The CDR3 runs 17 residues. Germline-derived CDR1 and CDR2 are SEHNR and FQNEAQ (reference sequence).

The chain carries TRBV20-1 and TRBJ2-3, with 9 positions matching TRBD1. This CDR3 has 17 residues. Germline CDR1 is DFQATT and CDR2 is SNEGSKA (reference sequence). V shed 1 base and J 9 bases; nucleotides not matched to a gene: 17. The CDR3 loop is CSARGQMARDRENTQYF. The CDR3 DNA reads as TGCAGTGCTAGAGGCCAAATGGCCCGGGACAGGGAAAACACGCAGTATTTT.

The V and J genes are TRBV24-1 and TRBJ2-3; D may be TRBD2 (5 bases). CDR3 size: 15 residues. Germline V gives CDR1 KGHDR, CDR2 SFDVKD. V lost 4 bases and J 6 bases, leaving 16 bases between the germline ends. CDR3 sequence: CATSDPGLTGDTQYF. The CDR3 bases are TGTGCCACCAGTGACCCCGGACTTACCGGCGATACGCAGTATTTT.

As DNA, the CDR3 is TGCAGCGTGCTGACAGGGCAAGCCTCCTACGAGCAGTACTTC. This translates into CSVLTGQASYEQYF. This chain joins TRBV29-1 and TRBJ2-7, with 7 positions matching TRBD1. This CDR3 has 14 residues. CDR1 SQVTM and CDR2 ANQGSEA come from the germline V gene. V was clipped by 6 bases and J by 0 bases; unmatched bases: 8.

V usage is TRBV9 and J usage is TRBJ2-6; 7 bases fit TRBD1. The germline gives CDR1 SGDLS, CDR2 YYNGEE. This CDR3 is built from 17 residues. J was trimmed by 3 bases and V by 0 bases; bases with no gene match: 6. CDR3 DNA sequence: TGTGCCAGCAGCGTAGCACAGGGGATAGGTGGGGCCAACGTCCTGACTTTC. Translation gives CASSVAQGIGGANVLTF.

The CDR3 coding sequence is TGTGCCAGCAGTGATGGGCAGCAGTACTTC. Encoded protein: CASSDGQQYF. The chain carries TRBV6-1 and TRBJ2-7; D is unresolved. The ends were cut back, 3 bases at V and 8 bases at J, with 5 bases in the middle. The germline CDR1 and CDR2 sequences are MNHNS and SASEGT. The CDR3 length is 10 residues.

This clonotype was found a few times. The gene calls are TRBV15 and TRBJ2-1; a weak D match, TRBD1 (6 bases). Trimming stripped 5 bases from V and 5 bases from J, with 13 bases between. CDR3 size: 14 residues. Looked up from germline, CDR1 is LNHNV and CDR2 is YYDKDF (reference sequence). CDR3 region: CATSGTQGNNEQFF. CDR3 nucleotides: TGTGCCACCAGCGGGACCCAGGGGAACAATGAGCAGTTCTTC.

This clonotype was picked up a small number of times. V gene TRBV10-3 combines with J gene TRBJ2-3, with D possibly called TRBD1 or TRBD2 (5 bases each). The CDR3 has 17 amino acids. The germline V and J ends were trimmed by 0 bases and 0 bases, with 13 bases remaining between them. From germline, CDR1 is ENHRY and CDR2 SYGVKD. The CDR3 region is CAISESRGGLSTDTQYF. In nucleotides, the CDR3 is TGTGCCATCAGTGAGTCGAGGGGCGGGCTTAGCACAGATACGCAGTATTTT.